This T cell receptor beta chain was retrieved from a study of Graves' ophthalmopathy and Graves' hyperthyroidism. Overall study: Samples of peripheral blood were obtained at initial diagnosis, prior to treatment of any kind.

This clonotype was counted a few times. Looked up from germline, CDR1 is SGHTA and CDR2 is FQGNSA. V was trimmed by 6 bases and J by 1 base, leaving 16 bases between them. CDR3 length: 15 residues. CDR3 regions of TCR beta were amplified from RNA transcripts. A first-round RT-PCR used HTBI primers, followed by a second-round multiplex PCR. One entry per CDR3 protein, called by TCRdb with MiXCR from the multiplex PCR reads. The sample contains 600,000 to 950,000 distinct CDR3 sequences, around 40% of which appear only once. This rearrangement joins TRBV7-2 to TRBJ2-7; D possibly uses TRBD1 or TRBD2 (7 bases each). Sequencing was performed on peripheral blood. The source of this sequence is an adult man with Graves' ophthalmopathy. CDR3 in DNA: TGTGCCAGCAGGAGAAGCGGGACAGCATCCTACGAGCAGTACTTC. It is translated as CASRRSGTASYEQYF.